The source of this T cell receptor beta chain is a study of technical replicates of blood from a handful of donors. TCRdb's copy holds only in-frame clones and misses some; the assay was immunoSEQ multiplex PCR. The sample includes around 100,000 clones, approximately 94% of them seen just once. Per the germline V gene, CDR1 is SQVTM and CDR2 is ANQGSEA. V lost 5 bases and J lost 4; bases outside the gene matches: 5. This CDR3 contains 13 residues. This sequence originates from a human donor in good health. Sequenced material: T cells isolated from PBMCs. The chain couples TRBV29-1 to TRBJ2-5; 9 bases match TRBD2. The CDR3 sequence is CSVHAGGGETQYF. In nucleotides, the CDR3 is TGCAGCGTTCATGCGGGAGGGGGAGAGACCCAGTACTTC. Full variable domain (missing parts from reference TRBV29-1 and TRBJ2-5): SAVISQKPSRDICQRGTSLTIQCQVDSQVTMMFWYRQQPGQSLTLIATANQGSEATYESGFVIDKFPISRPNLTFSTLTVSNMSPEDSSIYLCSVHAGGGETQYFGPGTRLLVL.